The 19 T cell receptor beta chains below come from one sample, sequenced in a study of T-cell reconstitution after alpha-beta-depleted transplantation in children. This sample's TCRbeta library carried unique molecular identifier barcodes. TCRdb recomputed calls from the PCR reads with MiXCR, one row per CDR3 protein. The table has approximately 85,000 distinct CDR3 sequences, 13% to 15% seen once. Sequencing used PBMCs, mostly from graft donor cells, obtained 180 days after TCRalphabeta/CD19-depleted stem cell transplant. The receptors here all came from a male patient between 2 and 10 years old who had a stem cell transplant for acute lymphoblastic leukemia, so the T cells may come from the graft donor.

A few counts support this clonotype. The genes are TRBV5-1 and TRBJ1-5; D remains unclear. V was clipped by 0 bases and J by 0 bases, with 7 bases between them. From germline, CDR1 is SGHRS and CDR2 YFSETQ. This CDR3 is built from 15 residues. In DNA, the CDR3 is TGCGCCAGCAGCTTGGGAGACTATAGCAATCAGCCCCAGCATTTT. It yields the protein CASSLGDYSNQPQHF. The variable domain in full, completed from reference TRBV5-1 and TRBJ1-5, reads KAGVTQTPRYLIKTRGQQVTLSCSPISGHRSVSWYQQTPGQGLQFLFEYFSETQRNKGNFPGRFSGRQFSNSRSEMNVSTLELGDSALYLCASSLGDYSNQPQHFGDGTRLSIL.

This clonotype came up a few times. The rearrangement uses TRBV4-3 and TRBJ1-5; D gene unclear. The CDR3 totals 15 residues. Germline V gene lookup returns CDR1 LGHNA and CDR2 YSLEER. With 0 bases removed from V and 6 bases from J, the gap between germline ends came to 12 bases. The CDR3 DNA reads TGCGCCAGCAGCCAAGATATCATTGGGATTCAGCCCCAGCATTTT. Translated: CASSQDIIGIQPQHF.

This clonotype was picked up a small number of times. V is TRBV20-1 and J is TRBJ1-1, with unresolved D. V lost 3 bases and J 3 bases, leaving 11 bases between the germline ends. The CDR3 consists of 13 residues. Germline CDR1 DFQATT, CDR2 SNEGSKA (reference sequence). The CDR3 DNA is TGCAGTGCTAGTAGGTGGGTGGACACTGAAGCTTTCTTT. This translates into CSASRWVDTEAFF.

This clonotype came up many times. The chain employs TRBV6-5 and TRBJ1-2; possible D gene TRBD1, 5 bases. CDR3 length: 16 residues. The V gene's germline CDR1 is MNHEY and CDR2 SVGAGI. V lost 1 base and J 6 bases, leaving 18 bases between the germline ends. CDR3 protein: CASSYWGVGARDGYTF. DNA of the CDR3: TGTGCCAGCAGTTACTGGGGGGTAGGGGCGCGTGATGGCTACACCTTC.

This clonotype has just a few counts. The chain recombines TRBV2 with TRBJ2-1; no definite D call. CDR3 length equals 11 residues. V was shortened by 5 bases and J by 2 bases, with 1 base between the two germline ends. CDR1 is SNHLY and CDR2 is FYNNEI in the germline V gene. CDR3 coding DNA: TGTGCCAGCAGTACCTACAATGAGCAGTTCTTC. Translation: CASSTYNEQFF.

This clonotype was seen only a few times. The gene calls are TRBV7-2 and TRBJ2-3; a possible D gene is TRBD1 (5 bases). V was pared by 2 bases and J by 7 bases, with 13 bases between. The CDR3 is 14 residues long. Germline CDR1 is SGHTA and CDR2 is FQGNSA. The DNA for the CDR3 is TGTGCCAGCAGCTTACTACTCCAGGGAAATACGCAGTATTTT. It is translated as CASSLLLQGNTQYF.

This clonotype was detected a few times. CDR3 sequence: CASSKNTEAFF. In nucleotides, the CDR3 is TGTGCCAGCAGCAAGAACACTGAAGCTTTCTTT. The rearrangement joins TRBV4-2 to TRBJ1-1; D gene ambiguous. CDR1 is LGHNA, CDR2 YNFKEQ, per germline. The CDR3 is 11 amino acids. Trimming shortened V by 5 bases and J by 1 base, and 2 bases separated the two germline ends.

This clonotype has a handful of counts. This chain uses TRBV25-1 with TRBJ2-1; D might be TRBD2 (5 bases). The CDR3 has 17 amino acids. V dropped 1 base and J dropped 2 bases, with 15 bases sitting between them. Germline values: CDR1 MGHDK, CDR2 SYGVNS. The CDR3 loop reads CASSEFPSGPPYNEQFF. The CDR3 nucleotides read TGTGCCAGCAGTGAATTTCCCAGCGGTCCCCCCTACAATGAGCAGTTCTTC.

As concerns this clonotype: One junction end disagrees with the germline gene, perhaps due to a read error. CDR3 DNA sequence: TGTGCCAGCACCCAAACCATTATCCCCATTTTT. Translated, it gives CASTQTIIPIF. This chain connects TRBV7-2 to TRBJ2-3; no firm D call. Germline CDR1 is SGHTA and CDR2 is FQGNSA. The CDR3 sequence is 11 residues long. The variable domain in full, with the rest retrieved from reference TRBV7-2 and TRBJ2-3, is GAGVSQSPSNKVTEKGKDVELRCDPISGHTALYWYRQSLGQGLEFLIYFQGNSAPDKSGLPSDRFSAERTGGSVSTLTIQRTQQEDSAVYLCASTQTIIPIFGPGTRLTVL.

The rearrangement joins TRBV20-1 to TRBJ2-5; D remains unclear. V was clipped by 3 bases and J by 4 bases, with 9 bases between them. Looked up from germline, CDR1 is DFQATT and CDR2 is SNEGSKA (reference sequence). CDR3 length: 12 amino acids. CDR3 nucleotide sequence: TGCAGTGCTAGCCCTAGTTTAGAGACCCAGTACTTC. It is translated as CSASPSLETQYF.

The V and J genes are TRBV7-2 and TRBJ1-3; D gene unclear. This CDR3 has 15 residues. V gave up 1 base and J gave up 4 bases, with 11 bases separating them. CDR1 is SGHTA and CDR2 is FQGNSA in the germline V gene. The CDR3 protein is CASSLVSGFGNTIYF. The CDR3 bases are TGTGCCAGCAGCTTAGTCTCTGGGTTCGGAAACACCATATATTTT. Full variable domain (outside the CDR3, taken from reference TRBV7-2 and TRBJ1-3): GAGVSQSPSNKVTEKGKDVELRCDPISGHTALYWYRQSLGQGLEFLIYFQGNSAPDKSGLPSDRFSAERTGGSVSTLTIQRTQQEDSAVYLCASSLVSGFGNTIYFGEGSWLTVV.

This clonotype was observed once. V gene TRBV7-2 combines with J gene TRBJ2-3; 8 nucleotides agree with TRBD1. The germline gives CDR1 SGHTA, CDR2 FQGNSA. J was trimmed by 5 bases and V by 5 bases; bases with no gene match: 12. The CDR3 sequence is 16 residues long. For the CDR3, the DNA is TGTGCCAGCAGCCTTTGCGACAGGGGTGTGAAAGATACGCAGTATTTT. Translated: CASSLCDRGVKDTQYF. The full variable domain, in which reference TRBV7-2 and TRBJ2-3 provide the parts outside the CDR3, is GAGVSQSPSNKVTEKGKDVELRCDPISGHTALYWYRQSLGQGLEFLIYFQGNSAPDKSGLPSDRFSAERTGGSVSTLTIQRTQQEDSAVYLCASSLCDRGVKDTQYFGPGTRLTVL.

A few counts support this clonotype. The chain has TRBV12-3 or TRBV12-4 and TRBJ1-1; no clear D. The CDR3 sequence is 13 residues long. Trimming left V 3 bases short and J 6 bases short, with 11 bases between. The CDR3 protein is CASSLSGYAEAFF. The CDR3 DNA reads as TGTGCCAGCAGTTTGAGCGGTTACGCTGAAGCTTTCTTT.

This clonotype appeared many times. The CDR3, as DNA: TGCAGTGCGCAACCACCTAGCACAGATACGCAGTATTTT. Its translation is CSAQPPSTDTQYF. The chain links TRBV20-1 to TRBJ2-3; D gene unclear. Germline CDR1 is DFQATT and CDR2 is SNEGSKA (reference sequence). Deletions cut 6 bases from V and 0 bases from J, with 10 bases between. This CDR3 comprises 13 residues.

Here the CDR3 DNA reads TGCGCCAGCAGCTTGCGCGCGGGGGGCCAAGAGACCCAGTACTTC. Protein product: CASSLRAGGQETQYF. The chain is built from TRBV5-1 and TRBJ2-5, with 8 bases lining up with TRBD2. V was clipped by 1 base and J by 1 base; unmatched bases: 3. CDR3 length equals 15 residues. The germline V gene has CDR1 SGHRS and CDR2 YFSETQ.

This clonotype occurred a few times. The chain employs TRBV5-1 and TRBJ2-7, with unresolved D. Between the trimmed V and J ends, which lost 4 bases and 1 base, there was a span of 9 bases. Germline V gives CDR1 SGHRS, CDR2 YFSETQ. The CDR3 extends over 13 amino acids. CDR3 loop: CASSSARSYEQYF. CDR3 bases: TGCGCCAGCAGCAGCGCTCGGTCCTACGAGCAGTACTTC.

The chain links TRBV3-1 to TRBJ1-3, with D possibly matching TRBD1 (5 bases). This CDR3 comprises 15 residues. Germline V CDR1 and CDR2: LGHDT, YNNKEL (reference sequence). V was shortened by 2 bases and J by 3 bases, with 11 bases between the two germline ends. CDR3 residues: CASSQTGVIGNTIYF. As DNA, the CDR3 is TGTGCCAGCAGCCAAACGGGGGTAATTGGAAACACCATATATTTT.

This chain joins TRBV7-9 and TRBJ2-5; D gene uncertain. Germline CDR1 and CDR2: SEHNR and FQNEAQ (reference sequence). The V gene lost 3 bases and the J gene lost 1 base, with 9 bases spanning the gap. The CDR3 has 14 residues. The CDR3 DNA is TGTGCCAGCAGCTTTCGACGGCCCCAAGAGACCCAGTACTTC. As protein: CASSFRRPQETQYF.

This clonotype was recorded many times. The rearrangement uses TRBV10-3 and TRBJ1-6, with 8 positions matching TRBD1. Germline loops: CDR1 ENHRY, CDR2 SYGVKD. The ends lost 2 bases at V and 7 bases at J; junction bases unmatched: 7. This CDR3 is 16 amino acids long. DNA of the CDR3: TGTGCCATCAGTGAGCCCTGGACAGGGTCGAATTCACCCCTCCACTTT. It specifies CAISEPWTGSNSPLHF.